Below are 18 T cell receptor beta chains sequenced from a single sample in a study of PD-L1 blockade in urothelial cancer. Sequenced by immunoSEQ multiplex PCR; TCRdb stores in-frame clones only, minus some. The sample has approximately 90,000 clones, less than 90% seen once; the top ten hold over 2%. Time point in this sample: pretreatment peripheral blood. The sequences come from PBMCs, collected around atezolizumab (anti-PD-L1) treatment. All receptors derive from a man aged 55 to 70 with urothelial cancer.

This clone showed up just a few times. The rearrangement joins TRBV11-2 to TRBJ2-7; 11 positions agree with TRBD2. CDR1 and CDR2 from the germline V gene are SGHAT and FQNNGV. The junction had 4 bases not matched to a gene; V was cut back by 3 bases and J by 3 bases. The CDR3 loop spans 15 amino acids. The CDR3 region has the DNA TGTGCCAGCAGCTTTAGCGGGAGGGCCCGCTACGAGCAGTACTTC. Amino acids: CASSFSGRARYEQYF.

This clone was seen ten or more times. The J gene is TRBJ2-7, the V gene TRBV2, with a weak D call TRBD2 (6 bases). The CDR3 contains 14 residues. V was trimmed by 3 bases and J by 6 bases, leaving 15 bases between them. The germline gives CDR1 SNHLY, CDR2 FYNNEI. The CDR3 sequence: CASSEGTLATEQYF. CDR3 DNA sequence: TGTGCCAGCAGTGAGGGGACTCTAGCAACCGAGCAGTACTTC.

The chain uses TRBV4-1 and TRBJ2-2; a possible D gene is TRBD1 (5 bases). In germline, CDR1 is MGHRA, CDR2 YSYEKL. The V and J ends lost 6 bases and 6 bases respectively, with 20 bases between them. The CDR3 has 16 residues. CDR3: CASRPVISVTAGELFF. CDR3 nucleotide sequence: TGCGCCAGCAGACCCGTAATATCCGTGACAGCCGGGGAGCTGTTTTTT.

V gene TRBV7-8 combines with J gene TRBJ2-7; 8 bases fit TRBD2. The CDR3 has 14 amino acids. V shed 3 bases and J 4 bases; nucleotides not matched to a gene: 5. Germline V lookup: CDR1 SGHVS, CDR2 FQNEAQ. CDR3 bases: TGTGCCAGCAGCTTGAGGGCTAGCGGGTACGAGCAGTACTTC. Amino acid sequence: CASSLRASGYEQYF. Combining the CDR3 with reference TRBV7-8 and TRBJ2-7 gives the whole variable domain GAGVSQSPRYKVAKRGQDVALRCDPISGHVSLFWYQQALGQGPEFLTYFQNEAQLDKSGLPSDRFFAERPEGSVSTLKIQRTQQEDSAVYLCASSLRASGYEQYFGPGTRLTVT.

V and J are TRBV19 and TRBJ2-2, with a possible D match to TRBD1 (6 bases). Germline-derived CDR1 and CDR2 are LNHDA and SQIVND (reference sequence). Trimming took 5 bases from V and 2 from J, leaving 18 bases between them. The CDR3 length is 17 residues. The CDR3 is CASSFPAAGANTGELFF. The DNA for the CDR3 is TGTGCCAGTAGTTTCCCGGCAGCAGGGGCAAACACCGGGGAGCTGTTTTTT.

V usage is TRBV6-6 and J usage is TRBJ1-1; D not certain. The V end lost 5 bases, the J end lost 1 base, and 14 bases lay between the germline ends. Germline V CDR1 and CDR2: MNHNY, SVGAGI (reference sequence). The CDR3 totals 15 residues. CDR3 sequence: CASSTPEGGNTEAFF. The CDR3 coding sequence is TGTGCCAGCAGTACACCCGAAGGAGGGAACACTGAAGCTTTCTTT.

The rearrangement links TRBV28 to TRBJ2-7, with 7 bases fitting TRBD1. This CDR3 comprises 14 residues. V gave up 5 bases and J gave up 0 bases; unmatched junction bases: 4. Germline lookup yields CDR1 MDHEN and CDR2 SYDVKM. As DNA, the CDR3 is TGTGCCAGCAGTCCCCGGGACAGCTCCTACGAGCAGTACTTC. Amino acids: CASSPRDSSYEQYF.

The V and J genes are TRBV5-1 and TRBJ2-3, with D possibly TRBD2 on 5 matching bases. V shed 7 bases and J shed 0 bases, with 18 bases lying between them. CDR1 is SGHRS and CDR2 is YFSETQ in the germline V gene. The CDR3 consists of 16 residues. The CDR3 spells CASGKKRQTSTDTQYF. CDR3 sequence (DNA): TGCGCCAGCGGCAAGAAGCGGCAAACTAGCACAGATACGCAGTATTTT. The full variable domain, its missing parts supplied by reference TRBV5-1 and TRBJ2-3, is KAGVTQTPRYLIKTRGQQVTLSCSPISGHRSVSWYQQTPGQGLQFLFEYFSETQRNKGNFPGRFSGRQFSNSRSEMNVSTLELGDSALYLCASGKKRQTSTDTQYFGPGTRLTVL.

A note on this clone: This CDR3 is also generated by other DNA sequences in the sample. This sequence joins TRBV2 and TRBJ1-5, with TRBD1 matching over 10 bases. Trimming cost V 4 bases and J 0 bases; bases outside gene matches: 0. This CDR3 has 15 amino acids. Germline-derived CDR1 and CDR2 are SNHLY and FYNNEI. The chain's CDR3 is CASSGDRGSNQPQHF. DNA of the CDR3: TGTGCCAGCAGTGGGGACAGGGGTAGCAATCAGCCCCAGCATTTT.

With respect to this clone: This same CDR3 is encoded by further DNA sequences in the sample. V is TRBV6-5 and J is TRBJ1-2; 9 bases match TRBD1. The CDR3 runs 15 residues. V trimming: 0 bases; J trimming: 2 bases; junction bases outside the gene matches: 1. The germline V gene has CDR1 MNHEY and CDR2 SVGAGI. CDR3 DNA sequence: TGTGCCAGCAGTTACTCCGGGACAGGGAACTATGGCTACACCTTC. Its translation is CASSYSGTGNYGYTF.

The chain carries TRBV10-3 and TRBJ2-5; tentatively, D is TRBD2 (6 bases). The V gene's germline CDR1 is ENHRY and CDR2 SYGVKD. This CDR3 is 13 amino acids long. V gave up 4 bases and J gave up 5 bases, with 11 bases separating them. In DNA, the CDR3 is TGTGCCATCAGTGGGTCGAGCGGGGAGACCCAGTACTTC. This codes for CAISGSSGETQYF.

The gene calls are TRBV6-5 and TRBJ1-2; D may be TRBD1 (5 bases). Germline V gene sequence: CDR1 MNHEY, CDR2 SVGAGI. This CDR3 region has 14 residues. Trimming shortened V by 6 bases and J by 4 bases, and 15 bases separated the two germline ends. In DNA form, the CDR3 reads TGTGCCAGCAGGAACCTCGACAGTCTCTATGGCTACACCTTC. Protein product: CASRNLDSLYGYTF.

The chain uses TRBV7-2 and TRBJ1-5; 9 positions match TRBD1. Per germline, CDR1 SGHTA and CDR2 FQGNSA. V shed 2 bases, J shed 7 bases, and the junction held 9 bases outside the gene matches. The CDR3 extends over 16 amino acids. CDR3 coding DNA: TGTGCCAGCAGCTTATTCGGGACAGGGCATCGGCAGCCCCAGCATTTT. Amino acid sequence: CASSLFGTGHRQPQHF.

This clone was seen a handful of times. The rearrangement uses TRBV2 and TRBJ2-6; 7 nucleotides align to TRBD1. CDR3 length: 13 residues. Germline values: CDR1 SNHLY, CDR2 FYNNEI. J lost 4 bases, V lost 7 bases, and 1 base had no gene match. The CDR3 DNA follows: TGTGCCAGCAAAGGGGGCGGGGCCAACGTCCTGACTTTC. Its protein product is CASKGGGANVLTF.

This clone was counted once. This chain uses TRBV11-3 with TRBJ2-2, with TRBD2 matching 13 bases. The CDR3 totals 17 residues. Trimming removed 5 bases from V and 4 bases from J; junction bases left unmatched: 7. CDR1 is SGHNT and CDR2 is YENEEA in the germline V gene. DNA of the CDR3: TGTGCCAGCAGCCAAAGGGGACTAGCGGGATTCACCGGGGAGCTGTTTTTT. As protein: CASSQRGLAGFTGELFF.

The chain couples TRBV2 to TRBJ1-1, with 11 bases matching TRBD1. The V gene end was trimmed by 5 bases and the J gene end by 5 bases; junction bases not matched to a gene: 10. This CDR3 is built from 16 residues. Germline-derived CDR1 and CDR2 are SNHLY and FYNNEI. CDR3: CASSRHTGTGGTEAFF. CDR3 nucleotide sequence: TGTGCCAGCAGTAGACATACCGGGACAGGGGGGACTGAAGCTTTCTTT.

This clone was counted a single time. The gene calls are TRBV6-6 and TRBJ2-5; possible D gene TRBD2, 5 bases. The V end lost 6 bases, the J end lost 5 bases, and 19 bases lay between the germline ends. Germline values: CDR1 MNHNY, CDR2 SVGAGI (reference sequence). The CDR3 is made up of 15 amino acids. The CDR3 sequence is CASSSPRLGGETQYF. The CDR3 coding sequence is TGTGCCAGCAGCTCGCCTCGCCTCGGCGGGGAGACCCAGTACTTC.

The V gene is TRBV4-3, the J gene TRBJ1-2; D perhaps matches TRBD1 (6 bases). Deletions cut 5 bases from V and 4 bases from J, with 20 bases between. Germline CDR1 LGHNA, CDR2 YSLEER. The CDR3 spans 16 residues. CDR3 loop: CASSGGARAGAYGYTF. The CDR3 DNA follows: TGCGCCAGCAGCGGGGGGGCGAGGGCAGGCGCCTATGGCTACACCTTC.